This T cell receptor (beta chain) is from a study of blood T cell repertoires in COVID-19. About the research overall: The United States, Italy and Spain provided the acute and convalescent COVID-19 samples. PBMCs, B-cell-depleted T cells, or T cells provided the cDNA or gDNA that made up the material.

Authors' data handling: The assay estimated nucleated cells by amplifying reference gene primers. Assay used: immunoSEQ multiplex PCR; TCRdb lists only in-frame clones, some missing. V and J calls and clone size are those listed in that table; D and trimming were worked out from the DNA. The table shows about 69,000 clones, with approximately 79% occurring only once. This CDR3 region has 15 residues. Deletions cut 2 bases from V and 4 bases from J, with 11 bases between. CDR1 WNHNN and CDR2 SYGVQD come from the germline V gene (reference sequence). The specimen sequenced was peripheral blood. This receptor was obtained from a man aged 55 to 70 with acute or convalescent COVID-19. The rearrangement joins TRBV10-1 to TRBJ2-2, with D possibly being TRBD2 (6 bases). CDR3 loop: CASSEHRRGTGELFF. DNA for the CDR3: TGCGCCAGCAGTGAGCACAGGCGGGGCACCGGGGAGCTGTTTTTT.